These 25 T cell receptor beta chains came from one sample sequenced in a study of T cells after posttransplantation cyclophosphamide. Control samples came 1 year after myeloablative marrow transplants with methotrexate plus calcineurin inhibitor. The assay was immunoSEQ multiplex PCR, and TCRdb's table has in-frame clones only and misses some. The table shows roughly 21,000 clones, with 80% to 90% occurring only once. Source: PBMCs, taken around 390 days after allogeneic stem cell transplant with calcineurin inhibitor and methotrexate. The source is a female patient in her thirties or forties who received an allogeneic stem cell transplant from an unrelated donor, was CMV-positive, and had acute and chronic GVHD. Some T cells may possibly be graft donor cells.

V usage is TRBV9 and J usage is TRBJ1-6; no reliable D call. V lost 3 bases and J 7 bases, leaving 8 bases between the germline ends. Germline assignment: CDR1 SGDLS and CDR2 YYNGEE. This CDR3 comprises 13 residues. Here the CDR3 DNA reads TGTGCCAGCAGCGCCCACGCGAATTCACCCCTCCACTTT. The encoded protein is CASSAHANSPLHF.

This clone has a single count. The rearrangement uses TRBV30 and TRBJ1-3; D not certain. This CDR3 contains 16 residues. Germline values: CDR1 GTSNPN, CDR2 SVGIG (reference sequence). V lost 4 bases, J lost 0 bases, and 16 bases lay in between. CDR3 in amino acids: CAWTRSLRPSGNTIYF. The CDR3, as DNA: TGTGCCTGGACGCGAAGCCTGAGGCCCTCTGGAAACACCATATATTTT.

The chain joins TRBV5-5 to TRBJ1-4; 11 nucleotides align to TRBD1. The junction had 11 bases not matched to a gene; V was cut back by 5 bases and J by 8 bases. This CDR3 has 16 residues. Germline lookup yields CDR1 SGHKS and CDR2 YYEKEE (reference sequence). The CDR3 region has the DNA TGTGCCAGCAGTCGGACACCGGGACAGGGGGAAGAAAAACTGTTTTTT. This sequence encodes CASSRTPGQGEEKLFF.

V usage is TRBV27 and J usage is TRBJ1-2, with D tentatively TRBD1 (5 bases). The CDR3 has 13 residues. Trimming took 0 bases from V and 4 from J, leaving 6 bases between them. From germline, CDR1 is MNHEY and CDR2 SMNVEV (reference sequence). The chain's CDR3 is CASSLSGAYGYTF. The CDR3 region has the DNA TGTGCCAGCAGTTTATCTGGGGCCTATGGCTACACCTTC.

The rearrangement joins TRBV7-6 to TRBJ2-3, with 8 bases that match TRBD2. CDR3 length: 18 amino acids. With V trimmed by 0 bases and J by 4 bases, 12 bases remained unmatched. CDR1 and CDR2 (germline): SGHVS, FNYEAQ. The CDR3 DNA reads TGTGCCAGCAGCTTAGCAGGGGCCAGCGGGAGTGTCGCAGATACGCAGTATTTT. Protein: CASSLAGASGSVADTQYF.

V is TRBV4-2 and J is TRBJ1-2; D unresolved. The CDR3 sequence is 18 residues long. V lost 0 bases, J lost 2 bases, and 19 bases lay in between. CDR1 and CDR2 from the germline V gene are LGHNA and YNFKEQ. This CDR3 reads CASSQEEGLSLGNYGYTF. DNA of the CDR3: TGTGCCAGCAGCCAAGAGGAGGGTTTGAGCCTTGGGAACTATGGCTACACCTTC.

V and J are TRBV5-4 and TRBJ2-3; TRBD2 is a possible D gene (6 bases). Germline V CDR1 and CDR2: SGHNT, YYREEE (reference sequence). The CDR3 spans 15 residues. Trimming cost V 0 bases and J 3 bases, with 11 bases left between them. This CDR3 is CASSLAGGRTDTQYF. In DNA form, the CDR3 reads TGTGCCAGCAGCTTGGCCGGGGGACGGACAGATACGCAGTATTTT.

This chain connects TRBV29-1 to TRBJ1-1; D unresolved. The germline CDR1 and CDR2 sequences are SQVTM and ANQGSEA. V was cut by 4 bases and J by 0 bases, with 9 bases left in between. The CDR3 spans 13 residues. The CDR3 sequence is CSVGGGMNTEAFF. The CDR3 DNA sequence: TGCAGCGTTGGAGGCGGCATGAACACTGAAGCTTTCTTT.

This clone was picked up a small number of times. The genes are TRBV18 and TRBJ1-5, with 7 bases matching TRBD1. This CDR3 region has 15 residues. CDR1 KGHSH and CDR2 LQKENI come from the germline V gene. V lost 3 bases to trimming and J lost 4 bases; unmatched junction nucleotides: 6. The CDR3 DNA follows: TGTGCCAGCTCACCTCCGGGACAGCAGAATCAGCCCCAGCATTTT. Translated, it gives CASSPPGQQNQPQHF.

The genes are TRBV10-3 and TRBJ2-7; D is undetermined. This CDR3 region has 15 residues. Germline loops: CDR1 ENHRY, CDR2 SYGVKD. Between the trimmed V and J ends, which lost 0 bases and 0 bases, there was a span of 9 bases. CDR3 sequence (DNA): TGTGCCATCAGTGAGTCGAAGAGGAGCTCCTACGAGCAGTACTTC. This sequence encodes CAISESKRSSYEQYF.

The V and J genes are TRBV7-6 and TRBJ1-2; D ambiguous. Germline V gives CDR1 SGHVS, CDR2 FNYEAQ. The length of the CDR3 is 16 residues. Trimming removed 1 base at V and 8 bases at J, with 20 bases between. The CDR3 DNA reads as TGTGCCAGCAGCTTAGATTCTAGAGGGTCCCTCGGGGGCTACACCTTC. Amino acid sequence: CASSLDSRGSLGGYTF.

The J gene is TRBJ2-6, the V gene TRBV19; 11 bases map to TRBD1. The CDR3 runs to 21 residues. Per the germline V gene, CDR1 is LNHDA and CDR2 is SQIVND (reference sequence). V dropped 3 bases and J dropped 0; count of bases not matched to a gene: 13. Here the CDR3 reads CASSITRDRGIQSSGANVLTF. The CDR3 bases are TGTGCCAGTAGTATTACCCGGGACAGGGGGATCCAAAGCTCTGGGGCCAACGTCCTGACTTTC.

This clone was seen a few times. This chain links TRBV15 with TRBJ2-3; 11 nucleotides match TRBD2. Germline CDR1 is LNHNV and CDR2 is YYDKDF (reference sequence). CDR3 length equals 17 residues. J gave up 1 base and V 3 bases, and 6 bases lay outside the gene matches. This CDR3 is CATSSSIAGGGTDTQYF. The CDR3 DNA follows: TGTGCCACCAGCAGTTCCATAGCGGGAGGGGGCACAGATACGCAGTATTTT.

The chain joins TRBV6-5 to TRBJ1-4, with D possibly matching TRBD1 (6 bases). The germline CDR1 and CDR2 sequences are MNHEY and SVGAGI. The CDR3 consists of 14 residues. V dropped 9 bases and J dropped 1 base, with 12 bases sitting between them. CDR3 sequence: CASGGAGTNEKLFF. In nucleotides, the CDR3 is TGTGCCAGTGGGGGGGCGGGAACTAATGAAAAACTGTTTTTT.

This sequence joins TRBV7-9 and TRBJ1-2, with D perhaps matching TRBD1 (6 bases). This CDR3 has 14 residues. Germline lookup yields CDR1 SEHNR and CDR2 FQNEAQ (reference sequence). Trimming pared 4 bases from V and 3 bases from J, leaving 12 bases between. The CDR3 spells CASSSGQGYYGYTF. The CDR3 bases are TGTGCCAGCAGCTCGGGACAAGGGTACTATGGCTACACCTTC.

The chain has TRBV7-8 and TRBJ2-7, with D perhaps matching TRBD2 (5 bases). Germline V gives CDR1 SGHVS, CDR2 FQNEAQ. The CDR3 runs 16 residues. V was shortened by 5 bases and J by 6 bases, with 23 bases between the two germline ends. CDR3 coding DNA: TGTGCCAGCAGCCTCAACCGGGGTAAAGTTTCAATCGAGCAGTACTTC. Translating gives CASSLNRGKVSIEQYF.

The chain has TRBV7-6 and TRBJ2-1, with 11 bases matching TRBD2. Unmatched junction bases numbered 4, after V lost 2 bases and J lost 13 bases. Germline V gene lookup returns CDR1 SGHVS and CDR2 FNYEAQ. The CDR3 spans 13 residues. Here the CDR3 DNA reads TGTGCCAGCAGCTTATTTCGACTAGCGGGACAGTTCTTC. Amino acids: CASSLFRLAGQFF.

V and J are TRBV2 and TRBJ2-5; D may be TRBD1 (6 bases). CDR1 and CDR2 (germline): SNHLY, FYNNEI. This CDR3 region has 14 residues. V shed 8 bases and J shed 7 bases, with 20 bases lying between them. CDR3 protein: CASLLGQIPLTQYF. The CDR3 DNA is TGTGCCAGCCTCCTCGGACAGATCCCATTGACCCAGTACTTC.

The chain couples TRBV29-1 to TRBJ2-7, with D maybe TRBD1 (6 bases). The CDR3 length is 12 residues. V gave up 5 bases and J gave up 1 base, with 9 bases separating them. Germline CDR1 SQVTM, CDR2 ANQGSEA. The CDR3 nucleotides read TGCAGCGTTTGGGACACTTCCTACGAGCAGTACTTC. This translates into CSVWDTSYEQYF.

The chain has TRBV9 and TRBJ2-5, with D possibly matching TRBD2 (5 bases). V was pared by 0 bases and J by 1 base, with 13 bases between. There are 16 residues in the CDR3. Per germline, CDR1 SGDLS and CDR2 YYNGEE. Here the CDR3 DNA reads TGTGCCAGCAGCGTAGGGGCTAGCAGCAGCCAAGAGACCCAGTACTTC. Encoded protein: CASSVGASSSQETQYF.

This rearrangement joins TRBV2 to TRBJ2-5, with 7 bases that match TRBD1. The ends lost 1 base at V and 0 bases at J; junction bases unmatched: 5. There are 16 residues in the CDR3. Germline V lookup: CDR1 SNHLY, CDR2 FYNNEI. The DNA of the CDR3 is TGTGCCAGCAGTGAAGGGACAGGACCGTACCAAGAGACCCAGTACTTC. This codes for CASSEGTGPYQETQYF. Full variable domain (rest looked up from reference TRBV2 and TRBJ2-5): EPEVTQTPSHQVTQMGQEVILRCVPISNHLYFYWYRQILGQKVEFLVSFYNNEISEKSEIFDDQFSVERPDGSNFTLKIRSTKLEDSAMYFCASSEGTGPYQETQYFGPGTRLLVL.

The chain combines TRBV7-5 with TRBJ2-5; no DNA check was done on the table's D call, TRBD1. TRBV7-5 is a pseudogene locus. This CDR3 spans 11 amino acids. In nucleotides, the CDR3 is TGTGCCAGAAGCCAGGAAGAGACCCAGTACTTC. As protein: CARSQEETQYF.

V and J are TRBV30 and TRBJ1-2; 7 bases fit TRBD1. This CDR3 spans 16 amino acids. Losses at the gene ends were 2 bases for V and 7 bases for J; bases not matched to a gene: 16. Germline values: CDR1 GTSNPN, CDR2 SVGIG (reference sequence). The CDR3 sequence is CAWSPGGNSWVAGYTF. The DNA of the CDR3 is TGTGCCTGGAGTCCAGGGGGTAACTCCTGGGTCGCTGGCTACACCTTC.

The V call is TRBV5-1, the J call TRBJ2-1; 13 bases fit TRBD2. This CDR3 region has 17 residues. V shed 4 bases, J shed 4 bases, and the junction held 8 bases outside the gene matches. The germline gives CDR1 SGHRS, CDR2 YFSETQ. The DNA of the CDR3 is TGCGCCAGCAGCCCGGGGGGGGGACTAGCGGGATACAATGAGCAGTTCTTC. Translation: CASSPGGGLAGYNEQFF.

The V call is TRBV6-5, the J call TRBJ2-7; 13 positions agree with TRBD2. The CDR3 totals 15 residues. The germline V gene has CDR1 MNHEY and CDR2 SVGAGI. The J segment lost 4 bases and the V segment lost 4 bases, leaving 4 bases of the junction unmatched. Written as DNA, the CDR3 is TGTGCCAGCAGTTCGGGACTAGCGGGATTGTACGAGCAGTACGTC. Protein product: CASSSGLAGLYEQYV.